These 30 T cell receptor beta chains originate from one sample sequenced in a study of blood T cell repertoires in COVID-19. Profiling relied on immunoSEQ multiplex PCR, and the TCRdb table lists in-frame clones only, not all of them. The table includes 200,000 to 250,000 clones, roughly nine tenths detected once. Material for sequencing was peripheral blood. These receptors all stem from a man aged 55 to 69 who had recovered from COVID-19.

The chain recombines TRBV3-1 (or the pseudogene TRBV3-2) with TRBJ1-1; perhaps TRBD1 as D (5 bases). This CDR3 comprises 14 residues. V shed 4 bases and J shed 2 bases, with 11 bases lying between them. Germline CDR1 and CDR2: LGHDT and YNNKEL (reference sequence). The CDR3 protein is CASSLPGPNTEAFF. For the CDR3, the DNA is TGTGCCAGCAGCCTCCCAGGGCCCAACACTGAAGCTTTCTTT.

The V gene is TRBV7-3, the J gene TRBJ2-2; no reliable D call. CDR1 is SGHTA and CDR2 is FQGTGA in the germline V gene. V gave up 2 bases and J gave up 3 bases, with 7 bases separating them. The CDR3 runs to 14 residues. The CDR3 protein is CASSLGLDTGELFF. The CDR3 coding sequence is TGTGCCAGCAGCTTAGGTCTAGACACCGGGGAGCTGTTTTTT.

CDR3 region: CASSLYSRSNQPQHF. The CDR3 DNA follows: TGTGCCAGCAGTTTATATAGTCGTAGCAATCAGCCCCAGCATTTT. The chain has TRBV28 and TRBJ1-5; no definite D call. CDR1 and CDR2 (germline): MDHEN, SYDVKM. The CDR3 length is 15 residues. V lost 1 base to trimming and J lost 0 bases, with 7 bases between them.

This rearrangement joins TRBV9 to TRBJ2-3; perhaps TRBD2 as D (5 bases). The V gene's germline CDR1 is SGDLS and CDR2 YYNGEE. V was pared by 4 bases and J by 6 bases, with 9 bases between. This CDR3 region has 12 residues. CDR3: CASSLRRDTQYF. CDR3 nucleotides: TGTGCCAGCAGCCTCAGGAGGGATACGCAGTATTTT.

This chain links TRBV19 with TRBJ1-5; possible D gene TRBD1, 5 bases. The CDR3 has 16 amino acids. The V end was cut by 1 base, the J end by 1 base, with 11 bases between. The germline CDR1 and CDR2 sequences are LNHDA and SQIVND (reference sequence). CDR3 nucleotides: TGTGCCAGTAGTATAGTTAATCCAGGGAGCAATCAGCCCCAGCATTTT. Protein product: CASSIVNPGSNQPQHF.

CDR3: CASSPVGDSYGYTF. Written as DNA, the CDR3 is TGTGCCAGCTCACCGGTCGGAGATTCCTATGGCTACACCTTC. The V and J genes are TRBV18 and TRBJ1-2; D is ambiguous. From germline, CDR1 is KGHSH and CDR2 LQKENI. This CDR3 contains 14 residues. V lost 3 bases and J lost 4, with 12 bases in between.

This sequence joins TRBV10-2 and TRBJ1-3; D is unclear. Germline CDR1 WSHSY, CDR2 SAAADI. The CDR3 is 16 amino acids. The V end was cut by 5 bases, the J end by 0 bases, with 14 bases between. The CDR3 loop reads CASSSGNTFSGNTIYF. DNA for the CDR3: TGCGCCAGCAGTTCCGGGAACACCTTCTCTGGAAACACCATATATTTT.

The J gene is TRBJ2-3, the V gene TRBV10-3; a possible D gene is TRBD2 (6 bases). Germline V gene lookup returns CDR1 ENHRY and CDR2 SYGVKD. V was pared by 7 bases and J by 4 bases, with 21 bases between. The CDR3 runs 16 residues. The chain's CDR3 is CAITQTRPSDADTQYF. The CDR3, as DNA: TGTGCCATCACCCAAACCCGGCCTAGCGATGCAGATACGCAGTATTTT.

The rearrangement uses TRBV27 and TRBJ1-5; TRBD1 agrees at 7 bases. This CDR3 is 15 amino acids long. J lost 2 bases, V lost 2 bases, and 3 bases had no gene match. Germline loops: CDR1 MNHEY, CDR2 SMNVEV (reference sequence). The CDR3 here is CASSLEGGRNQPQHF. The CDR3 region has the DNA TGTGCCAGCAGTTTAGAAGGGGGCCGCAATCAGCCCCAGCATTTT.

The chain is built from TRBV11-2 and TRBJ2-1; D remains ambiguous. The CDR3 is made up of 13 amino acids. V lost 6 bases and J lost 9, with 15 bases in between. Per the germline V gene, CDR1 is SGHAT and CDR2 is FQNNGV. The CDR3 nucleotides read TGTGCCAGCAGTCATACAGTATCCACTGAGCAGTTCTTC. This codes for CASSHTVSTEQFF.

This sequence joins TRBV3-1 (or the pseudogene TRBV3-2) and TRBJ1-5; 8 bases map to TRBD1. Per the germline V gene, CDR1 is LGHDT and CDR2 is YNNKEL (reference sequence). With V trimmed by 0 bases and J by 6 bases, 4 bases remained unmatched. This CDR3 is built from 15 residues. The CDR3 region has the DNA TGTGCCAGCAGCCAAGAGGCAGGGGGCCTTCAGCCCCAGCATTTT. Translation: CASSQEAGGLQPQHF.

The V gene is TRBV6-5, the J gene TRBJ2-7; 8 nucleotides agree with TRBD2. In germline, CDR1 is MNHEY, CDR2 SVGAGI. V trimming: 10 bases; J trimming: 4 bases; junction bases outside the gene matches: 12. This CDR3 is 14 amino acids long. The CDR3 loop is CATSPGGGFYEQYF. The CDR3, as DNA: TGTGCCACCTCGCCGGGAGGGGGGTTTTACGAGCAGTACTTC.

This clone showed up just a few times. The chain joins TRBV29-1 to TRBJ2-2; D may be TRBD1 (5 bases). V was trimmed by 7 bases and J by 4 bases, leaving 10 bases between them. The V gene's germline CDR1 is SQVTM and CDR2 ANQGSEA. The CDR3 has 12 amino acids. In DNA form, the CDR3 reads TGCAGCGAACGAGACAGCACCGGGGAGCTGTTTTTT. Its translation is CSERDSTGELFF.

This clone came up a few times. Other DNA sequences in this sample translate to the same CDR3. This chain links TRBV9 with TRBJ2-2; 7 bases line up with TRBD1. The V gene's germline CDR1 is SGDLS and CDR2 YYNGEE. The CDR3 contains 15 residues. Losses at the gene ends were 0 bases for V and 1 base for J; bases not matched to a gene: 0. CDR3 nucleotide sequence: TGTGCCAGCAGCGTAGGGACAGGGAACACCGGGGAGCTGTTTTTT. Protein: CASSVGTGNTGELFF.

The CDR3 DNA is TGCGCCAGCAGCTTGGCGGGGGGGGCCGGTCAGCCCCAGCATTTT. It yields the protein CASSLAGGAGQPQHF. The rearrangement uses TRBV5-1 and TRBJ1-5; D might be TRBD1 (6 bases). The CDR3 has 15 amino acids. V lost 0 bases, J lost 6 bases, and 13 bases lay in between. CDR1 and CDR2 (germline): SGHRS, YFSETQ.

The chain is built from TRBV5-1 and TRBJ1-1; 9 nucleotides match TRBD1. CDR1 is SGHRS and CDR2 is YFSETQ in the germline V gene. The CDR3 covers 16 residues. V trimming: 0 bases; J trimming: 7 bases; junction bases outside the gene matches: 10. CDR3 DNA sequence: TGCGCCAGCAGCTTGGACGTACAGGGGGCTGGAGGTGAAGCTTTCTTT. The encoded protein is CASSLDVQGAGGEAFF.

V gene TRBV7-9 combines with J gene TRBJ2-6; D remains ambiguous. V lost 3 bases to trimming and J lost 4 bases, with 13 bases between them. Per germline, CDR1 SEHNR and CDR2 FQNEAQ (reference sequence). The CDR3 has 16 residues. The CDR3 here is CASSFLVGTGANVLTF. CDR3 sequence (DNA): TGTGCCAGCAGCTTTCTAGTTGGTACCGGGGCCAACGTCCTGACTTTC.

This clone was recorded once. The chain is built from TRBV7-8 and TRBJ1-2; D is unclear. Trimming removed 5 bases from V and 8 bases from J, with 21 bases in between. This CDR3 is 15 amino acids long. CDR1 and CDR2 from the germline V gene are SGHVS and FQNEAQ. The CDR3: CASSPRDGSPRGYTF. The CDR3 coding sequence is TGTGCCAGCAGCCCCCGTGACGGATCCCCTAGGGGCTACACCTTC.

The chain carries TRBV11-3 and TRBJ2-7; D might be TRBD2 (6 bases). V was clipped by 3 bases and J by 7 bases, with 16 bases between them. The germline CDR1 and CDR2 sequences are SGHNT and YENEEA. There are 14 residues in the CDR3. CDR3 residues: CASSFGGKTREQYF. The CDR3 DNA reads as TGTGCCAGCAGCTTCGGCGGGAAAACTCGGGAGCAGTACTTC. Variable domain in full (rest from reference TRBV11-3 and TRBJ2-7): EAGVVQSPRYKIIEKKQPVAFWCNPISGHNTLYWYLQNLGQGPELLIRYENEEAVDDSQLPKDRFSAERLKGVDSTLKIQPAELGDSAVYLCASSFGGKTREQYFGPGTRLTVT.

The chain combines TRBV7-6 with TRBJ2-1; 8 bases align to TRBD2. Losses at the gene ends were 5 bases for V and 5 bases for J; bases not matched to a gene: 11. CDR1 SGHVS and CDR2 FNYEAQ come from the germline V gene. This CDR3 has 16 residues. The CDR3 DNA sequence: TGTGCCAGCAGCCGCGTCCAAGTAGCGGGGAACAATGAGCAGTTCTTC. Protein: CASSRVQVAGNNEQFF.

The CDR3 sequence: CSASLPDSPSTHTF. The CDR3, as DNA: TGCAGTGCTAGTCTTCCAGACTCCCCTAGTACGCACACCTTC. The chain uses TRBV20-1 and TRBJ1-2; D is unclear. V gave up 3 bases and J gave up 12 bases, with 23 bases separating them. Germline values: CDR1 DFQATT, CDR2 SNEGSKA (reference sequence). The CDR3 is 14 residues long.

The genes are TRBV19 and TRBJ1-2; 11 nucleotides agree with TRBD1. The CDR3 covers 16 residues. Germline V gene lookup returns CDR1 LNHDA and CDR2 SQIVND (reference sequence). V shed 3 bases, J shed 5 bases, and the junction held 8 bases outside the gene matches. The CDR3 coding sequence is TGTGCCAGTAGTATTGGTCAGGACAGGGGGCTTTATGGCTACACCTTC. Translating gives CASSIGQDRGLYGYTF.

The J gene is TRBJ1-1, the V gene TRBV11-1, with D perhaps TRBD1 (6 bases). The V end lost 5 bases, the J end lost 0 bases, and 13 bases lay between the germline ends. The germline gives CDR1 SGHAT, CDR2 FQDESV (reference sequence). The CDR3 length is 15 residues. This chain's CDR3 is CASSPTGSMNTEAFF. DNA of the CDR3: TGTGCCAGCAGCCCCACAGGGTCAATGAACACTGAAGCTTTCTTT.

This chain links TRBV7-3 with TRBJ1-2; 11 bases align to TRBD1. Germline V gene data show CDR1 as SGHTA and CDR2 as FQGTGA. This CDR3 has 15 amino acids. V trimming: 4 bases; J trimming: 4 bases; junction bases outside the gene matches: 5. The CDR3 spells CASSSGTGGLYGYTF. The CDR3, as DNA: TGTGCCAGCAGCTCAGGGACAGGGGGTCTCTATGGCTACACCTTC.

The chain's CDR3 is CASSPQPPDRGPYEQYF. In DNA, the CDR3 is TGTGCCAGCAGCCCACAACCTCCGGACAGGGGCCCCTACGAGCAGTACTTC. The V and J genes are TRBV7-3 and TRBJ2-7; 9 bases line up with TRBD1. The CDR3 is 17 amino acids. The ends lost 5 bases at V and 2 bases at J; junction bases unmatched: 13. CDR1 and CDR2 (germline): SGHTA, FQGTGA.

The CDR3 reads CASRPKQGRFYGYTF. DNA of the CDR3: TGTGCCAGCAGGCCCAAGCAGGGGCGCTTCTATGGCTACACCTTC. The chain combines TRBV28 with TRBJ1-2; D might be TRBD1 (6 bases). Germline V lookup: CDR1 MDHEN, CDR2 SYDVKM. The CDR3 is 15 residues long. Trimming took off 6 bases at V and 4 bases at J, with 18 bases between the two ends.

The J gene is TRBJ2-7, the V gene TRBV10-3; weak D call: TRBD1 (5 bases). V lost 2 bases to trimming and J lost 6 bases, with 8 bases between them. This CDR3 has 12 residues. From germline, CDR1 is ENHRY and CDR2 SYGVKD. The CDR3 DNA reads TGTGCCATCAGTGAGGGCAGGGCCGAGCAGTACTTC. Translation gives CAISEGRAEQYF.

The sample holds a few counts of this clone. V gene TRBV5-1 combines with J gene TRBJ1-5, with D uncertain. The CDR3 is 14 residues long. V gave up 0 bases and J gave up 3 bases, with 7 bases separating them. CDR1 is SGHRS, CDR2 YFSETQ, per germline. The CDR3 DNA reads TGCGCCAGCAGCTTGGGAGATCACAATCAGCCCCAGCATTTT. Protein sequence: CASSLGDHNQPQHF.

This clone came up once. CDR3 DNA: TGTGCCAGCGGGGGGGAAAACTATGGCTACACCTTC. It translates to CASGGENYGYTF. The chain uses TRBV2 and TRBJ1-2; D may be TRBD1 (5 bases). Germline loops: CDR1 SNHLY, CDR2 FYNNEI. There are 12 residues in the CDR3. Trimming stripped 8 bases from V and 2 bases from J, with 9 bases between.

The CDR3 DNA reads TGTGCCAGCTTCCCGGGAGGGAACACTGAAGCTTTCTTT. It is translated as CASFPGGNTEAFF. The chain links TRBV27 to TRBJ1-1; D is unresolved. V was shortened by 8 bases and J by 1 base, with 11 bases between the two germline ends. The CDR3 length is 13 residues. Germline V gene sequence: CDR1 MNHEY, CDR2 SMNVEV (reference sequence).